One T cell receptor beta chain is described in this entry. This clone has ten or more counts. What this receptor recognizes is not known. The input lacks base qualities; no much larger clone sits a single base away. Sample time point, as interpreted from the label and publication: baseline before oral tofacitinib. From alopecia areata patients, peripheral blood was collected along with lesional scalp punch biopsies. After PBMCs were isolated by density centrifugation and stained for CD3, CD4 and CD8, a FACSAria was used to sort CD4+ and CD8+ T cells. In the germline V gene, CDR1 corresponds to SGHRS and CDR2 to YFSETQ. Germline trimming amounts to 2 bases on V and 2 bases on J, with 4 as the count of junction bases outside the gene matches. The cysteine opens and the phenylalanine closes a CDR3 of 16 amino acids. Kept here is only the CDR3 DNA, which spans 48 bases and is read in frame from base 1.

This sample was taken from a study of CD8+ T cells in alopecia areata (dated by TCRdb to 2016 to 2019). Some background on the complete study: Treated patients were enrolled in an open-label pilot trial of oral tofacitinib, 5 to 10 mg twice daily, for moderate-to-severe alopecia areata. TCRbeta CDR3 regions were amplified by immunoSEQ multiplex PCR with 35 Vbeta forward and 13 Jbeta reverse primers. Scalp clonality was compared among normal scalp (n=4), patchy alopecia areata scalp (n=8), and alopecia totalis/universalis scalp (n=8). RNA was obtained with the PAXgene miRNA kit for fixed scalp, the miRNeasy kit for PBMCs, and the RNeasy kit for mouse skin. The study used high-throughput TCRbeta sequencing to examine T cell clonal expansion in alopecia areata, in both the C3H/HeJ mouse model and human patients. Patients stayed on tofacitinib for 6 to 18 months and then had 6 months of follow-up off drug so that delayed response and recurrence could be assessed. Scalp tissue and sorted CD4+ and CD8+ peripheral blood T cells from patchy and totalis/universalis alopecia areata patients and from healthy controls were covered by human TCRbeta sequencing. Biopsies were taken from tofacitinib-treated patients at baseline and again at 4 and 24 weeks into treatment, and several of those patients also had a later scalp biopsy. Beyond this particular receptor, the publication reports: Shared TCR sequences between patients were less evident than in mice, which may be partly attributable to HLA diversity in the patient population. Unlike mouse skin, where gammadelta T cells dominate, normal human skin contains resident alphabeta T cells that get sequenced too, which complicates analysis of the scalp TCR repertoire. Compared with normal scalp, lesional scalp had higher clonality and more expanded CD8+ clones, particularly in alopecia totalis/universalis, a pattern that suggests antigenic drive.

The library was generated by the immunoSEQ multiplex PCR assay. RNA was extracted from all samples and reverse transcribed into cDNA, which served as template for TCR sequencing. First-strand cDNA was synthesized with SuperScript III using a 2:1 mix of oligo-dT and random hexamers. A synthetic immune receptor repertoire was used to assess amplification bias, and residual bias was removed computationally. The original methods were these. Raw reads were preprocessed for error removal, and CDR3 was defined according to IMGT conventions as running from the conserved cysteine to phenylalanine. Clonality was computed by normalizing Shannon entropy by log2 of the number of productive unique TCRs and subtracting the result from 1. Whether scalp clones were CD4 or CD8 was inferred by matching scalp TCRbeta sequences against CD4 and CD8 repertoires sorted from blood. The clones in this table, taken by TCRdb from immuneACCESS, are in-frame only. Not every clone is retained; where verified, under half of the shortfall comes from an unresolved V gene, and the cause of the rest is unknown. V, J and clone size are taken as reported in that table, and D and trimming were inferred from the DNA itself. The sample yields 200,000 to 250,000 clones; around 62% were counted once. The ten largest clones capture more than 0.4% of the sample.

This clonotype originated in a human donor with alopecia areata. Sample: CD4+ T cells sorted from blood, taken at week 0. The chain joins TRBV5-1 to TRBJ2-3, and TRBD2 aligns with 11 junction nucleotides. The DNA is TGCGCCAGCAGCTTAAGACTAGCGGGACTCACAGATACGCAGTATTTT. Translated, this gives CASSLRLAGLTDTQYF. Reference TRBV5-1 and TRBJ2-3 genes cover what lies past the CDR3, so the full variable domain is KAGVTQTPRYLIKTRGQQVTLSCSPISGHRSVSWYQQTPGQGLQFLFEYFSETQRNKGNFPGRFSGRQFSNSRSEMNVSTLELGDSALYLCASSLRLAGLTDTQYFGPGTRLTVL.